A selection of T cell receptor beta chains follows, all from one sample in a study of regulatory T cells in long-lasting Graves disease. TCRdb analysed the multiplex PCR reads with MiXCR anew, one entry per CDR3 protein. The table lists about 430,000 distinct CDR3 sequences, over 14% of them singletons. These data are also associated with another study on T cells in Graves' hyperthyroidism and ophthalmopathy.

The input for sequencing was peripheral blood mononuclear cells (PBMCs), taken at new diagnosis, from a patient treated with antithyroid drugs. The source is a middle-aged woman with Graves disease. Each CDR3 is given with its conserved first and last residue. Fields, in order: J gene, V gene, CDR3 length, clone size, D gene, CDR3 protein, CDR3 DNA. The D gene is left open where the match is weak. Only part of the rows carry a size: once, few, many, or a class if the clone is expanded.

TRBJ1-5	TRBV27	18	many	TRBD1	CASSSLPRDRGPHQPQHF	TGTGCCAGCAGTTCCCTACCCCGGGACAGGGGACCCCATCAGCCCCAGCATTTT
TRBJ2-7	TRBV29-1	11	many	.	CSVRQSYEQYF	TGCAGCGTGCGACAGTCCTACGAGCAGTACTTC
TRBJ2-1	TRBV5-1	16	.	TRBD2	CASTEIAGTYYNEQFF	TGCGCCAGCACCGAAATAGCGGGAACTTACTACAATGAGCAGTTCTTC
TRBJ1-5	TRBV6-2/TRBV6-3	16	few	TRBD1	CASSMAGGLSNQPQHF	TGTGCCAGCAGTATGGCAGGGGGCCTAAGCAATCAGCCCCAGCATTTT
TRBJ2-5	TRBV3-1	14	.	.	CASSQGGTQETQYF	TGTGCCAGCAGCCAAGGCGGGACTCAAGAGACCCAGTACTTC
TRBJ2-1	TRBV30	16	.	TRBD2	CAWSFRGDYSYNEQFF	TGTGCCTGGAGTTTCCGCGGGGACTACTCCTACAATGAGCAGTTCTTC
TRBJ2-5	TRBV28	14	many	TRBD1	CASSEQGAGETQYF	TGTGCCAGCAGCGAACAGGGGGCGGGAGAGACCCAGTACTTC
TRBJ1-1	TRBV30	15	few	TRBD1	CAWQDRVLGGAEAFF	TGTGCCTGGCAAGACAGGGTCCTAGGTGGGGCTGAAGCTTTCTTT
TRBJ2-7	TRBV11-2	14	once	TRBD1	CASSSGQGASQQYF	TGTGCCAGCAGTTCCGGACAGGGGGCGAGTCAGCAGTACTTC
TRBJ2-1	TRBV30	15	many	TRBD2	CAWRLGTSGYNEQFF	TGTGCCTGGAGACTCGGGACTAGCGGCTACAATGAGCAGTTCTTC
TRBJ1-5	TRBV19	13	few	.	CASNTWEDQPQHF	TGTGCCAGTAACACCTGGGAAGATCAGCCCCAGCATTTT
TRBJ1-1	TRBV27	14	few	TRBD1	CASSFGTGTTEAFF	TGTGCCAGCAGTTTTGGGACAGGGACTACTGAAGCTTTCTTT
TRBJ2-3	TRBV28	14	many	.	CASSQAGRTDTQYF	TGTGCCAGCAGTCAGGCCGGCCGCACAGATACGCAGTATTTT
TRBJ2-6	TRBV7-9	16	.	.	CASSLVQSSGANVLTF	TGTGCCAGCAGCTTAGTACAGAGCTCTGGGGCCAACGTCCTGACTTTC
TRBJ2-7	TRBV5-1	14	many	TRBD1	CASSYGQGAGEQYF	TGCGCCAGCAGCTACGGACAGGGGGCGGGCGAGCAGTACTTC
TRBJ2-1	TRBV7-2	11	few	.	CASGNYNEQFF	TGTGCCAGCGGGAACTACAATGAGCAGTTCTTC
TRBJ2-7	TRBV27	15	many	.	CASSPGGEGYYEQYF	TGTGCCAGCAGTCCGGGCGGGGAAGGATACTACGAGCAGTACTTC
TRBJ2-7	TRBV5-4	12	.	.	CASSYGNYEQYF	TGTGCCAGCAGCTACGGTAACTACGAGCAGTACTTC
TRBJ2-3	TRBV10-3	15	few	.	CAISEKTGFTDTQYF	TGTGCCATCAGTGAAAAGACGGGCTTCACAGATACGCAGTATTTT
TRBJ1-1	TRBV4-3	14	.	.	CASSLITDPSEAFF	TGCGCCAGCAGCCTAATAACGGACCCGTCTGAAGCTTTCTTT
TRBJ2-3	TRBV7-2	15	many	TRBD1	CASRTGTVPTDTQYF	TGTGCCAGCAGAACCGGGACAGTCCCCACAGATACGCAGTATTTT
TRBJ1-4	TRBV7-2	15	many	.	CASSLVRAQYEKLFF	TGTGCCAGCAGCTTAGTACGGGCCCAGTATGAAAAACTGTTTTTT
TRBJ1-4	TRBV30	17	many	.	CAWTDWGRGTTNEKLFF	TGTGCCTGGACTGATTGGGGGAGGGGTACAACTAATGAAAAACTGTTTTTT
TRBJ2-2	TRBV5-1	14	many	TRBD2	CASSMGTTTGELFF	TGCGCCAGCTCGATGGGGACTACCACCGGGGAGCTGTTTTTT
TRBJ2-7	TRBV7-8	13	many	.	CASGRDGSYEQYF	TGTGCCAGCGGCAGGGATGGGTCCTACGAGCAGTACTTC
TRBJ2-5	TRBV7-2	13	many	.	CASSPGYQETQYF	TGTGCCAGCAGCCCGGGGTACCAAGAGACCCAGTACTTC
TRBJ1-2	TRBV18	13	many	.	CASSPDSQAGYTF	TGTGCCAGCTCACCAGACAGCCAAGCGGGCTACACCTTC
TRBJ1-1	TRBV28	13	many	.	CASSPRQRAEAFF	TGTGCCAGCAGTCCTCGACAGAGGGCTGAAGCTTTCTTT
TRBJ2-2	TRBV5-1	15	few	.	CAGSEGHSNTGELFF	TGCGCCGGCAGCGAAGGACACTCGAACACCGGGGAGCTGTTTTTT
TRBJ2-1	TRBV29-1	14	few	.	CSVASKGSYNEQFF	TGCAGCGTTGCAAGCAAGGGGTCCTACAATGAGCAGTTCTTC
TRBJ2-2	TRBV19	14	many	.	CASLLDSNTGELFF	TGTGCCAGCCTACTAGACTCGAACACCGGGGAGCTGTTTTTT
TRBJ2-1	TRBV7-6	23	few	.	CASSLAISHGDLRTTLSYNEQFF	TGTGCCAGCAGCTTAGCCATATCCCACGGGGACCTCAGGACTACTTTATCCTACAATGAGCAGTTCTTC
TRBJ2-1	TRBV11-3	15	many	.	CASSLEGTRADEQFF	TGTGCCAGCAGCTTAGAGGGGACTCGGGCGGATGAGCAGTTCTTC
TRBJ1-5	TRBV19	15	.	.	CASSIVSGPSRSQHF	TGTGCCAGTAGTATAGTCTCCGGGCCGTCGAGGTCCCAGCATTTT
TRBJ2-7	TRBV29-1	14	many	TRBD2	CSVGAGVGSYEQYF	TGCAGCGTTGGAGCGGGAGTGGGCTCCTACGAGCAGTACTTC
TRBJ2-3	TRBV20-1	15	few	TRBD2	CSATQRLAGTDTQYF	TGCAGTGCTACCCAGAGACTAGCGGGAACAGATACGCAGTATTTT
TRBJ2-2	TRBV11-1	14	.	.	CASHFGRDTGELFF	TGTGCCAGCCACTTCGGTAGGGACACCGGGGAGCTGTTTTTT
TRBJ2-2	TRBV15	18	many	TRBD2	CATSSLLWREGNTGELFF	TGTGCCACCAGCAGTTTATTATGGCGGGAGGGGAACACCGGGGAGCTGTTTTTT
TRBJ2-1	TRBV14	14	few	.	CASSQAMGDQGILF	TGTGCCAGCAGCCAAGCCATGGGAGATCAGGGTATCCTCTTC
TRBJ2-3	TRBV7-2	12	many	.	CASSGGTDTQYF	TGTGCCAGCTCCGGCGGGACAGATACGCAGTATTTT
TRBJ1-1	TRBV20-1	13	few	.	CSAGERWGTEAFF	TGCAGTGCTGGGGAGAGGTGGGGCACTGAAGCTTTCTTT
TRBJ2-3	TRBV9	18	.	TRBD2	CASSVEKGTSGNTDTQYF	TGTGCCAGCAGCGTAGAAAAAGGGACTAGCGGAAACACAGATACGCAGTATTTT